Listed below are T cell receptor beta chains from one sample, sequenced in a study of T cell clonotyping in hematopoietic cell transplantation. Assay used: immunoSEQ multiplex PCR; TCRdb lists only in-frame clones, some missing. The table has about 41,000 clones, 75% to 90% seen once; the top ten hold about 3%. The starting material was peripheral blood mononuclear cells, obtained before stem cell transplant. Receptor source: a man between 60 and 70 years old with acute myeloid leukemia. Some clones in this sample may be carry-over from other donors' samples. CDR3s include the opening cysteine and the closing phenylalanine or tryptophan. The D gene is left open where the match is weak. Clone size is not always given. Where it is, it says once, few, many or a class for expanded clones.

d_gene,j_gene,v_gene,abundance,CDR3nt,CDR3aa
TRBD1,TRBJ1-1,TRBV19,-,TGTGCCAGTAGTGTATGGACAGGTCCGACTGAAGCTTTCTTT,CASSVWTGPTEAFF
TRBD1,TRBJ1-1,TRBV25-1,-,TGTGCCAGCAGTGAATATGGCAGGGGGACGAACACTGAAGCTTTCTTT,CASSEYGRGTNTEAFF
-,TRBJ1-5,TRBV28,once,TGTGCCAGCAGTTACCTACGGACGCATTTT,CASSYLRTHF
-,TRBJ2-2,TRBV27,-,TGTGCCAGCAGTTTCAGGTCCGGGGAGCTGTTTTTT,CASSFRSGELFF
TRBD1,TRBJ1-5,TRBV30,-,TGTGCCTGGAGTGTGCAAGGGGGCCCATCGCAGCCCCAGCATTTT,CAWSVQGGPSQPQHF
TRBD2,TRBJ2-3,TRBV7-3,few,TGTGCCAGCAGCTTGGTTAGCGGGGGGGGCACAGATACGCAGTATTTT,CASSLVSGGGTDTQYF
-,TRBJ2-4,TRBV28,once,TGTGCCAGCTTAAGCCCGGGGGCCAAAAACATTCAGTACTTC,CASLSPGAKNIQYF
TRBD2,TRBJ2-7,TRBV7-7,-,TGTGCCAGCAGCAACGGGGGGGGATACGAGCAGTACTTC,CASSNGGGYEQYF
-,TRBJ2-2,TRBV2,-,TGTGCCAGCAAGGGGGATAGGGTCCCCGGGGAGCTGTTTTTT,CASKGDRVPGELFF
-,TRBJ1-6,TRBV28,-,TGTGCCAGCAGTTTACCTCAGGGGACGAGTTATAATTCACCCCTCCACTTT,CASSLPQGTSYNSPLHF
-,TRBJ1-4,TRBV7-9,-,TGTGCCAGCAGCTTGACATGGGATAATGAAAAACTGTTTTTT,CASSLTWDNEKLFF
TRBD1,TRBJ1-4,TRBV2,-,TGTGCCAGCAGGGTTGGACAGGGAATAAATGAAAAACTGTTTTTT,CASRVGQGINEKLFF
-,TRBJ2-7,TRBV25-1,-,TGTGCCAGCAGTGTGAATTCCTACGAGCAGTACTTC,CASSVNSYEQYF
-,TRBJ1-1,TRBV28,-,TGTGCCAGCACCGTTTATCACCCCTACGAGACAGAACTAGGTGGGGCTTTCTTT,CASTVYHPYETELGGAFF
TRBD1,TRBJ1-6,TRBV7-2,-,TGTGCCAGCAGCTTAGCGGGGACAGATATGCGTAATTCACCCCTCCACTTT,CASSLAGTDMRNSPLHF
TRBD1,TRBJ1-5,TRBV19,-,TGTGCCAGTAGCCGGACAGGCAACATGTATAGCAATCAGCCCCAGCATTTT,CASSRTGNMYSNQPQHF
TRBD1,TRBJ1-1,TRBV5-4,few,TGTGCCAGCAGGCGAGAGGTGGGACAGGGGAACACTGAAGCTTTCTTT,CASRREVGQGNTEAFF
TRBD2,TRBJ2-7,TRBV11-3,-,TGTGCCAGCAGCTTAGAATCGGGACTAGCGGGATTCTACGAGCAGTACTTC,CASSLESGLAGFYEQYF
-,TRBJ1-4,TRBV6-6,few,TGTGCCAGCAGTTACTCGGGGGAAAAACTGTTTTTT,CASSYSGEKLFF
-,TRBJ1-1,TRBV20-1,-,TGCAGTGCAAGTGATAACACTGAAGCTTTCTTT,CSASDNTEAFF
-,TRBJ2-7,TRBV7-8,-,TGTGCCAGCAGCTTATCGGCAGGGGCAACGGGGGAGCAGTACTTC,CASSLSAGATGEQYF
TRBD2,TRBJ2-3,TRBV27,-,TGTGCCAGCAGTCCGGACCTCCATGACGGGACTAGCGGGGGCGCAGATACGCAGTATTTT,CASSPDLHDGTSGGADTQYF
TRBD2,TRBJ2-5,TRBV13,-,TGTGCCAGCAGCCGCCGCCGCGGGGGTGCAGAGACCCAGTACTTC,CASSRRRGGAETQYF
-,TRBJ1-2,TRBV7-9,once,TGTGCCAGCAGCGTAGGGAGTGGGAATGGCTACACCTTC,CASSVGSGNGYTF
-,TRBJ1-1,TRBV28,-,TGTGCCAGCAGTTTCGCGCAGGGGCGGGGAGCTTTCTTT,CASSFAQGRGAFF
-,TRBJ1-2,TRBV2,-,TGTGCCAGCAGCGAGCGGGGGCAATCAGGTGGCTACACCTTC,CASSERGQSGGYTF
TRBD1,TRBJ1-3,TRBV19,-,TGTGCCAGCAAGCAGGGGGCTACTGGAAACACCATATATTTT,CASKQGATGNTIYF
-,TRBJ1-4,TRBV27,-,TGTGCCAGCAGTTTGCGGGAGGGTGAAAAACTGTTTTTT,CASSLREGEKLFF
-,TRBJ1-2,TRBV5-8,once,TGTGCCAGCAGCTTGGTTCAGGGGAGCGGCTACACCTTC,CASSLVQGSGYTF
-,TRBJ1-2,TRBV28,-,TGTGCCAGCAGCCCAACCCTGGGACATCTATACGGCTACACCTTC,CASSPTLGHLYGYTF
-,TRBJ1-5,TRBV4-2,-,TGTGCCAGCAGCCAATGGGGAGACAGACTAGGTAATCAGCCCCAGCATTTT,CASSQWGDRLGNQPQHF
TRBD1,TRBJ2-2,TRBV4-3,-,TGCGCCAGCAGCCAAGCAAGCCAGGGGGCGGTCGGGGAGCTGTTTTTT,CASSQASQGAVGELFF
-,TRBJ2-7,TRBV7-2,-,TGTGCCAGCAGCCCAGTGGGTGGTCAGTACTTC,CASSPVGGQYF
-,TRBJ1-5,TRBV9,-,TGTGCCAGCAGTTTACAGGGACGAGGCAATCAGCCCCAGCATTTT,CASSLQGRGNQPQHF
TRBD2,TRBJ2-3,TRBV7-2,-,TGTGCCAGCAGCGTAGTGGGGGGACTGGGACTAGGAAGCACAGATACGCAGTATTTT,CASSVVGGLGLGSTDTQYF
-,TRBJ1-2,TRBV4-2,-,TGTGCCAGCAGCCCCTATAGAGGTCAAGGTGTCCTCTATGGCTACACCTTC,CASSPYRGQGVLYGYTF
-,TRBJ2-6,TRBV6-5,-,TGTGCCACCCACTCTGGGGCCAACGTCCTGACTTTC,CATHSGANVLTF
-,TRBJ2-7,TRBV9,-,TGTGCCAGCAGCGATCAGGGATTCCACGAGCAGTACTTC,CASSDQGFHEQYF
TRBD1,TRBJ1-6,TRBV7-8,-,TGTGCCAGCAGCTCCCTCGGACAGGTTAATTCACCCCTCCACTTT,CASSSLGQVNSPLHF
TRBD1,TRBJ2-6,TRBV5-4,-,TGTGCCAGCAGCTTGGGAGGGGGCTTACCCTTCTCTGGGGCCAACGTCCTGACTTTC,CASSLGGGLPFSGANVLTF
-,TRBJ1-2,TRBV28,-,TGTGCCACTCAAAACTCGCCCATATATGGCTACACCTTC,CATQNSPIYGYTF
TRBD1,TRBJ2-1,TRBV4-2,-,TGTGCCAGCAGCCAAGGAACAGGGGGGAGGACAGGTGAGCAGTTCTTC,CASSQGTGGRTGEQFF
-,TRBJ2-3,TRBV4-2,-,TGTGCCAGCAGCCAAGAGCTCCGCTACAGCACAGATACGCAGTATTTT,CASSQELRYSTDTQYF
-,TRBJ2-1,TRBV30,few,TGTGCCTGGAAGCTCAGGGAGAATGAGCAGTTCTTC,CAWKLRENEQFF
TRBD1,TRBJ1-3,TRBV28,-,TGTGCCAGCAGCCTCAGGGGGAGCTCTGGAAACACCATATATTTT,CASSLRGSSGNTIYF
-,TRBJ1-6,TRBV30,few,TGTGCCTGGGCAAATTCATCGCCCCTCCACTTT,CAWANSSPLHF
-,TRBJ2-3,TRBV6-6,-,TGTGCCAGCAGATACGACTCCCGCACAGATACGCAGTATTTT,CASRYDSRTDTQYF